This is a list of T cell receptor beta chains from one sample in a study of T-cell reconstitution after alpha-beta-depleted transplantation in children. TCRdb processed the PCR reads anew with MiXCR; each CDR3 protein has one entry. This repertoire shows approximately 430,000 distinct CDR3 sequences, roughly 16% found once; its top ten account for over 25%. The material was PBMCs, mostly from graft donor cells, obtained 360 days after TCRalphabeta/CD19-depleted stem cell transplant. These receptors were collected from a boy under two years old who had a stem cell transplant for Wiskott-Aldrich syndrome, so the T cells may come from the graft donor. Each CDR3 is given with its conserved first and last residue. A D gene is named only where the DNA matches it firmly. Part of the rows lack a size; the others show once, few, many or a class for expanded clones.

CASSQGANGWTRQYF | TGTGCCAGCAGCCAAGGGGCAAATGGCTGGACGAGGCAGTACTTC | - | TRBV3-1 | few | TRBJ2-7
CATSRDLAGAETQYF | TGTGCCACCAGCAGAGATTTGGCCGGGGCAGAGACCCAGTACTTC | - | TRBV15 | few | TRBJ2-5
CASSLPEQGHYGYTF | TGTGCCAGCAGTCTCCCCGAACAGGGCCATTATGGCTACACCTTC | - | TRBV12-3/TRBV12-4 | many | TRBJ1-2
CASTPDRANYGYTF | TGTGCCAGCACCCCGGACAGGGCTAACTATGGCTACACCTTC | TRBD1 | TRBV6-1 | - | TRBJ1-2
CASSLRSGELFF | TGTGCCAGCAGCTTAAGGTCCGGGGAGCTGTTTTTT | - | TRBV7-2 | few | TRBJ2-2
CASSRDTDTDTQYF | TGTGCCAGCAGCCGGGACACGGACACAGATACGCAGTATTTT | - | TRBV6-4 | many | TRBJ2-3
CASSSLVYEKKLFF | TGTGCCAGCAGCTCATTGGTCTATGAAAAAAAACTGTTTTTT | - | TRBV7-8 | - | TRBJ1-4
CSAREPGNQPQHF | TGCAGTGCTAGAGAGCCGGGCAATCAGCCCCAGCATTTT | - | TRBV20-1 | - | TRBJ1-5
CASSFSGRMATDTQYF | TGTGCCAGCAGCTTCAGCGGGAGAATGGCCACAGATACGCAGTATTTT | TRBD2 | TRBV7-9 | many | TRBJ2-3
CASSPPVKAYEQYF | TGTGCCAGCAGCCCCCCCGTCAAGGCCTACGAGCAGTACTTC | - | TRBV2 | few | TRBJ2-7
CASSLGSSGGYNEQFF | TGTGCCAGCAGCTTAGGGTCTAGCGGGGGATACAATGAGCAGTTCTTC | TRBD2 | TRBV7-9 | few | TRBJ2-1
CATSKGLAMETQYF | TGTGCCACCAGTAAGGGACTAGCTATGGAGACCCAGTACTTC | TRBD2 | TRBV15 | many | TRBJ2-5
CASSADRVDIQYF | TGTGCCAGTAGTGCGGACAGGGTGGACATTCAGTACTTC | TRBD1 | TRBV19 | - | TRBJ2-4
CATGTGGYEQYF | TGTGCCACCGGGACAGGGGGCTACGAGCAGTACTTC | TRBD1 | TRBV10-3 | few | TRBJ2-7
CASSFRLAQETQYF | TGTGCCAGCAGTTTTAGACTAGCCCAAGAGACCCAGTACTTC | TRBD2 | TRBV28 | few | TRBJ2-5
CASSPGRRGGTDTQYF | TGTGCCAGCAGCCCTGGAAGGCGGGGAGGCACAGATACGCAGTATTTT | - | TRBV7-7 | - | TRBJ2-3
CASGLESGGYLYNEQFF | TGTGCTAGTGGTTTGGAAAGCGGCGGGTACCTTTACAATGAGCAGTTCTTC | - | TRBV12-5 | few | TRBJ2-1
CASSIGLAAETQYF | TGTGCCAGTAGTATAGGACTAGCGGCGGAGACCCAGTACTTC | TRBD2 | TRBV19 | - | TRBJ2-5
CASSKGHGNSPLHF | TGTGCCAGCAGTAAGGGACACGGAAATTCACCCCTCCACTTT | - | TRBV6-1 | once | TRBJ1-6
CASSLVTAGGLFPPFYNEQFF | TGTGCCAGCAGCTTAGTTACGGCAGGGGGCCTCTTTCCGCCGTTCTACAATGAGCAGTTCTTC | TRBD1 | TRBV11-2 | - | TRBJ2-1
CASRGTGLLGGANVLTF | TGTGCCAGCAGGGGGACAGGGCTTTTAGGTGGGGCCAACGTCCTGACTTTC | TRBD1 | TRBV2 | - | TRBJ2-6
CASSSALFTTQYF | TGTGCCAGCAGCTCCGCCCTGTTCACCACGCAGTATTTT | - | TRBV7-9 | many | TRBJ2-3
CATRSGGLNEQFF | TGTGCCACCCGGAGCGGGGGCCTCAATGAGCAGTTCTTC | TRBD2 | TRBV11-2 | few | TRBJ2-1
CASSPLGLPYEQYF | TGTGCCAGCAGCCCCCTCGGCCTCCCCTACGAGCAGTACTTC | - | TRBV27 | - | TRBJ2-7
CASSLSGRRTGELFF | TGTGCCAGCAGTTTGAGCGGGAGAAGGACCGGGGAGCTGTTTTTT | TRBD2 | TRBV12-3/TRBV12-4 | few | TRBJ2-2
CAISAGTGWFTGELFF | TGTGCCATCAGTGCTGGGACAGGGTGGTTCACCGGGGAGCTGTTTTTT | TRBD1 | TRBV10-3 | few | TRBJ2-2